Following are 25 T cell receptor beta chains from one sample sequenced in a study of tumor-infiltrating lymphocytes in oesophageal squamous cell carcinoma. TCRdb analysed the PCR reads with MiXCR anew, one entry per CDR3 protein. The sample has about 17,000 distinct CDR3 sequences; about 50% are singletons. Material: esophageal tumor tissue. All receptors come from a male donor with esophageal squamous cell carcinoma.

The J gene is TRBJ2-5, the V gene TRBV6-8; 9 bases align to TRBD1. The DNA end favors TRBJ2-1, so the J call may be wrong. The CDR3 length is 16 residues. Germline V CDR1 and CDR2: MNHGY, SAAAGT. The CDR3 here is CASRRPGQGVNNEQFF. The CDR3 region has the DNA TGTGCCAGCAGGCGTCCGGGACAGGGTGTGAACAATGAGCAGTTCTTC.

The V call is TRBV6-5, the J call TRBJ1-1; tentatively, D is TRBD1 (6 bases). Deletions cut 0 bases from V and 4 bases from J, with 18 bases between. Germline assignment: CDR1 MNHEY and CDR2 SVGAGI. The CDR3 extends over 17 amino acids. The CDR3 bases are TGTGCCAGCAGTTACTCGAAATCAGGGGTCGGATCCACTGAAGCTTTCTTT. Encoded protein: CASSYSKSGVGSTEAFF.

V and J are TRBV6-2 or TRBV6-3 and TRBJ2-1; 7 bases map to TRBD2. The CDR3 runs to 15 residues. V lost 7 bases to trimming and J lost 2 bases; unmatched junction nucleotides: 8. Per germline, CDR1 MNHEY and CDR2 SVGEGT. The chain's CDR3 is CASIWGGRPYNEQFF. The CDR3, as DNA: TGTGCCAGCATCTGGGGGGGTCGTCCCTACAATGAGCAGTTCTTC.

This clonotype occurred many times. The chain recombines TRBV25-1 with TRBJ2-3; D perhaps matches TRBD1 (6 bases). Trimming shortened V by 7 bases and J by 2 bases, and 22 bases separated the two germline ends. Germline V gene sequence: CDR1 MGHDK, CDR2 SYGVNS. This CDR3 region has 17 residues. CDR3 protein: CASTNAGMGAVTDTQYF. In nucleotides, the CDR3 is TGTGCCAGCACCAACGCAGGGATGGGGGCCGTCACAGATACGCAGTATTTT. Drawing the rest from reference TRBV25-1 and TRBJ2-3, the complete variable domain is EADIYQTPRYLVIGTGKKITLECSQTMGHDKMYWYQQDPGMELHLIHYSYGVNSTEKGDLSSESTVSRIRTEHFPLTLESARPSHTSQYLCASTNAGMGAVTDTQYFGPGTRLTVL.

In its sample, this clonotype was seen many times. V gene TRBV6-1 combines with J gene TRBJ1-2, with 12 positions matching TRBD1. Germline values: CDR1 MNHNS, CDR2 SASEGT. The CDR3 runs to 14 residues. The V and J ends lost 6 bases and 7 bases, in that order; junction bases with no gene match: 6. DNA for the CDR3: TGTGCCAGCAGGCCCGGGACAGGGGGCCCTGGCTACACCTTC. Its protein product is CASRPGTGGPGYTF.

This clonotype has at least ten counts. The genes are TRBV5-1 and TRBJ2-7; weak D call: TRBD1 (5 bases). The germline V gene encodes CDR1 SGHRS and CDR2 YFSETQ. V shed 0 bases and J shed 10 bases, with 8 bases lying between them. This CDR3 region has 11 residues. In DNA, the CDR3 is TGCGCCAGCAGCTTGGGGGGCCTCCAGTACTTC. Translating it yields CASSLGGLQYF.

The chain uses TRBV7-8 and TRBJ2-3; maybe TRBD2 (7 bases). The V gene lost 5 bases and the J gene lost 12 bases, with 21 bases spanning the gap. The V gene's germline CDR1 is SGHVS and CDR2 FQNEAQ. This CDR3 region has 14 residues. CDR3 nucleotides: TGTGCCAGCAGCCTCAGGGAGGGAGGGGGGACCCAGTATTTT. Residues: CASSLREGGGTQYF. Full variable domain (outside the CDR3, taken from reference TRBV7-8 and TRBJ2-3): GAGVSQSPRYKVAKRGQDVALRCDPISGHVSLFWYQQALGQGPEFLTYFQNEAQLDKSGLPSDRFFAERPEGSVSTLKIQRTQQEDSAVYLCASSLREGGGTQYFGPGTRLTVL.

Relative to its sample, this clonotype is medium-sized (0.01 to 0.1%). The rearrangement joins TRBV7-2 to TRBJ2-2, with D tentatively TRBD1 (5 bases). CDR1 and CDR2 from the germline V gene are SGHTA and FQGNSA. The CDR3 sequence is 13 residues long. V lost 8 bases, J lost 3 bases, and 10 bases lay in between. For the CDR3, the DNA is TGTGCCAGCTTGACAGCCCACACCGGGGAGCTGTTTTTT. Its translation is CASLTAHTGELFF.

The table lists this clonotype with a few counts. The chain employs TRBV6-1 and TRBJ2-7, with unresolved D. The J call may be faulty, since TRBJ2-5 better matches the DNA end. The CDR3 sequence is 15 residues long. Germline CDR1 and CDR2: MNHNS and SASEGT. CDR3 sequence (DNA): TGTGCCAGCAGAGCCGAGGCAGGTTCCTTTGAGACCCAGTACTTC. This codes for CASRAEAGSFETQYF.

The chain has TRBV11-3 and TRBJ2-7, with D tentatively TRBD2 (6 bases). The V end lost 1 base, the J end lost 7 bases, and 17 bases lay between the germline ends. This CDR3 region has 15 residues. Germline-derived CDR1 and CDR2 are SGHNT and YENEEA. In DNA form, the CDR3 reads TGTGCCAGCAGCTTAGGGACTATGGCCTACAATGAGCAGTACTTC. As protein: CASSLGTMAYNEQYF.

This clonotype occurred once. The V and J genes are TRBV7-2 and TRBJ2-3, with 8 nucleotides matching TRBD2. Looked up from germline, CDR1 is SGHTA and CDR2 is FQGNSA. The CDR3 sequence is 15 residues long. After removal of 5 bases from V and 0 bases from J, the junction contained 4 bases not matched to a gene. The DNA of the CDR3 is TGTGCCAGCAGCCGACTAGCGACTAGCACAGATACGCAGTATTTT. The encoded protein is CASSRLATSTDTQYF. Full variable domain (outside the CDR3, taken from reference TRBV7-2 and TRBJ2-3): GAGVSQSPSNKVTEKGKDVELRCDPISGHTALYWYRQSLGQGLEFLIYFQGNSAPDKSGLPSDRFSAERTGGSVSTLTIQRTQQEDSAVYLCASSRLATSTDTQYFGPGTRLTVL.

The chain employs TRBV11-3 and TRBJ2-3; 8 bases are a match to TRBD2. The assigned J gene may be wrong: the sequence end matches TRBJ2-5 better. The CDR3 runs 15 residues. The V gene's germline CDR1 is SGHNT and CDR2 YENEEA. The CDR3: CASSHTGTRGETQYF. The CDR3 coding sequence is TGTGCCAGCAGCCACACCGGGACTAGAGGGGAGACCCAGTACTTC.

V is TRBV2 and J is TRBJ2-3, with D possibly TRBD2 on 5 matching bases. V lost 6 bases and J 6 bases, leaving 10 bases between the germline ends. From germline, CDR1 is SNHLY and CDR2 FYNNEI. The CDR3 runs to 12 residues. The CDR3 DNA reads TGTGCCAGCAGACTAGTCTTCGATACGCAGTATTTT. This codes for CASRLVFDTQYF.

This clonotype is labeled as medium-sized. The chain combines TRBV7-2 with TRBJ2-7; D call uncertain. Germline V gives CDR1 SGHTA, CDR2 FQGNSA. The length of the CDR3 is 15 residues. Trimming took off 5 bases at V and 0 bases at J, with 14 bases between the two ends. The CDR3 spells CASSMGSSTSYEQYF. For the CDR3, the DNA is TGTGCCAGCAGCATGGGATCTTCCACCTCCTACGAGCAGTACTTC.

This chain joins TRBV2 and TRBJ2-7, with a weak D call TRBD2 (5 bases). Matching the DNA end better, TRBJ2-1 makes the J call doubtful. The length of the CDR3 is 12 residues. In germline, CDR1 is SNHLY, CDR2 FYNNEI. DNA for the CDR3: TGTGCCAGCACGAGAACTAGTCATGAGCAGTTCTTC. It is translated as CASTRTSHEQFF.

This clonotype showed up many times. No conserved phenylalanine or tryptophan ends this CDR3, so it is likely a read error. The limits of the CDR3 on the DNA are not certain, so only TCRdb's listed CDR3 is given. The rearrangement uses TRBV7-6 and TRBJ2-6; the table's D call, TRBD1, has no DNA check behind it. 18 amino acids form the CDR3, both terminal residues included. Per germline, CDR1 SGHVS and CDR2 FNYEAQ. The CDR3 is CASSLVYSGGSNEQFFGA.

The rearrangement joins TRBV12-3 or TRBV12-4 to TRBJ2-7; D unclear. The J call may be faulty, since TRBJ2-5 better matches the DNA end. The CDR3 loop spans 12 amino acids. This CDR3 is CASSPKQETQYF. CDR3 in DNA: TGTGCCAGCAGTCCGAAACAAGAGACCCAGTACTTC.

This clonotype was recorded at least ten times. This chain uses TRBV10-2 with TRBJ2-7; D is perhaps TRBD1 or TRBD2 (5 bases each). V lost 2 bases and J lost 3, with 11 bases in between. Per the germline V gene, CDR1 is WSHSY and CDR2 is SAAADI. The CDR3 has 14 amino acids. CDR3 protein: CASSEPGPHYEQYF. The CDR3 DNA is TGCGCCAGCAGTGAGCCGGGACCGCACTACGAGCAGTACTTC.

For this clonotype: The CDR3 does not close with the conserved phenylalanine or tryptophan, likely indicating a read error. The DNA is left out, because the CDR3 cannot be placed on it with certainty; the CDR3 is given as TCRdb lists it. This chain uses TRBV7-7 with TRBJ2-6; the table's D call TRBD2 went unverified against the DNA. The CDR3 is 21 amino acids long, termini counted. Germline V gene sequence: CDR1 SSHAT, CDR2 FNYEAQ (reference sequence). The CDR3 region is CASSSTGTSGSFFGNEQFFGP.

Worth noting for this clonotype: A read error may explain this, as a much larger clone is one base away. The V and J genes are TRBV6-2 or TRBV6-3 and TRBJ2-1; D perhaps matches TRBD2 (5 bases). Trimming took 10 bases from V and 10 from J, leaving 23 bases between them. In germline, CDR1 is MNHEY, CDR2 SVGEGT. The CDR3 contains 14 residues. CDR3 nucleotide sequence: TGTGCCACCACCTGGGAGCGAGAACTCTACGAGCAGTTCTTC. Protein: CATTWERELYEQFF.

This chain links TRBV28 with TRBJ1-4, with 10 bases lining up with TRBD1. V dropped 8 bases and J dropped 8; count of bases not matched to a gene: 14. Germline V gene data show CDR1 as MDHEN and CDR2 as SYDVKM. The CDR3 length is 16 residues. CDR3: CASRGGTGDFQEKLFF. The CDR3 bases are TGTGCCAGCCGAGGAGGGACAGGGGATTTTCAAGAAAAACTGTTTTTT.

V and J are TRBV11-1 and TRBJ2-6, with D possibly being TRBD1 or TRBD2 (5 bases each). The J call may be in error: the DNA end matches TRBJ2-7 better. Germline CDR1 SGHAT, CDR2 FQDESV (reference sequence). This CDR3 has 14 residues. The CDR3 reads CASSHSGALYEQYF. DNA for the CDR3: TGTGCCAGCAGCCACTCCGGGGCGCTGTACGAGCAGTACTTC.

The chain links TRBV5-1 to TRBJ2-5, with 7 bases matching TRBD2. J gave up 5 bases and V 2 bases, and 6 bases lay outside the gene matches. The CDR3 totals 14 residues. Per the germline V gene, CDR1 is SGHRS and CDR2 is YFSETQ. In DNA form, the CDR3 reads TGCGCCAGCAGCTTTTCCAGGGAGGGGGAGACCCAGTACTTC. Protein sequence: CASSFSREGETQYF.

J is TRBJ2-1 and V is TRBV12-3 or TRBV12-4; TRBD1 matches 8 bases. Losses at the gene ends were 5 bases for V and 0 bases for J; bases not matched to a gene: 3. The CDR3 loop spans 15 amino acids. The CDR3 region is CASSLTGGSYNEQFF. CDR3 bases: TGTGCCAGCAGTCTTACAGGGGGCTCCTACAATGAGCAGTTCTTC.

This clonotype was observed at least ten times. The conserved phenylalanine or tryptophan is not found at the CDR3 terminus, so this likely reflects a read error. It is unclear where the CDR3 begins or ends on the DNA, so no DNA is shown, and the CDR3 is as TCRdb lists it. The chain has TRBV7-2 and TRBJ1-6; the table's D call of TRBD1 was not tested on the DNA. Germline V CDR1 and CDR2: SGHTA, FQGNSA. A total of 8 residues make up the CDR3, ends included. CDR3 protein: CASSYRTG.